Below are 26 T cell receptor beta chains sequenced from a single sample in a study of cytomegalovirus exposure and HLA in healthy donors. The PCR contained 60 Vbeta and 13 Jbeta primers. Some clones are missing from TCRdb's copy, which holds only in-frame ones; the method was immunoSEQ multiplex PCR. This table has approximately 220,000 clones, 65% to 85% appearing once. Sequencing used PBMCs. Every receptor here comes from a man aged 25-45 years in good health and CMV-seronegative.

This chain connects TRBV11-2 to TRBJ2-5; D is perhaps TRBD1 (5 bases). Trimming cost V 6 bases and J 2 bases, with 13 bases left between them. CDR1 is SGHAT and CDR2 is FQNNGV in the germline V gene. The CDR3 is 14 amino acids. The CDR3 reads CASRRGHNQETQYF. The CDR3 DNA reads TGTGCCAGCAGAAGAGGACATAATCAAGAGACCCAGTACTTC.

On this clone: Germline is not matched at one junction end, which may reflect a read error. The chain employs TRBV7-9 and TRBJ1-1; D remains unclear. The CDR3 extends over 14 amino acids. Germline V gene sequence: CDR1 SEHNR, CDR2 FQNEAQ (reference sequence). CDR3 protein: CSSSLTPGNTEAFF. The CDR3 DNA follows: TGTTCCAGCAGCTTAACCCCAGGGAACACTGAAGCTTTCTTT.

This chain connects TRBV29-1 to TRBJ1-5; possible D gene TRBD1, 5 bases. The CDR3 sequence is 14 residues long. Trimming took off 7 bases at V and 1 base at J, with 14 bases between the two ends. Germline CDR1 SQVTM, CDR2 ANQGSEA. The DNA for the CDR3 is TGCAGCGCCGCTACCGGGGGGAGCAATCAGCCCCAGCATTTT. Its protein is CSAATGGSNQPQHF.

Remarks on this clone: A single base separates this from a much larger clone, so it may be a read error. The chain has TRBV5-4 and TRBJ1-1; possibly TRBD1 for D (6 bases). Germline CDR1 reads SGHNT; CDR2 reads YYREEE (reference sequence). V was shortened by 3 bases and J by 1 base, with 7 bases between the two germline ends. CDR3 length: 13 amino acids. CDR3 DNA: TGTGCCAGCAGCTCGACAGGGAACACTGAAGCTTTCTTT. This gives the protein CASSSTGNTEAFF. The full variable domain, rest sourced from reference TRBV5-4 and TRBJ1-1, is ETGVTQSPTHLIKTRGQQVTLRCSSQSGHNTVSWYQQALGQGPQFIFQYYREEENGRGNFPPRFSGLQFPNYSSELNVNALELDDSALYLCASSSTGNTEAFFGQGTRLTVV.

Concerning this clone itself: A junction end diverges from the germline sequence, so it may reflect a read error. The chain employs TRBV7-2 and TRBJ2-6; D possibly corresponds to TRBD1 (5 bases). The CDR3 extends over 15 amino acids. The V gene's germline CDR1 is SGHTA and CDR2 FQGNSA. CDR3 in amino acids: CASSLGPAGASVLTF. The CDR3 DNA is TGTGCCAGCAGCTTAGGGCCCGCTGGGGCCAGCGTCCTGACTTTC. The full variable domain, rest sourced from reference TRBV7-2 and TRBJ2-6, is GAGVSQSPSNKVTEKGKDVELRCDPISGHTALYWYRQSLGQGLEFLIYFQGNSAPDKSGLPSDRFSAERTGGSVSTLTIQRTQQEDSAVYLCASSLGPAGASVLTFGAGSRLTVL.

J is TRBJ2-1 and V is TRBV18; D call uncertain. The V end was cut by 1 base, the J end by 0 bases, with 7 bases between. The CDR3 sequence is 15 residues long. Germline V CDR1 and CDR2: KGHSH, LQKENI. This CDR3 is CASSPRSNSYNEQFF. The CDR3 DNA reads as TGTGCCAGCTCACCACGGAGTAACTCCTACAATGAGCAGTTCTTC.

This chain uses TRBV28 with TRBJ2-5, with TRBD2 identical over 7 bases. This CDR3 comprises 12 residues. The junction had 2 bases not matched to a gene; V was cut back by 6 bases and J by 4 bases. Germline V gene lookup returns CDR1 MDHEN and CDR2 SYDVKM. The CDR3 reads CASSRGGETQYF. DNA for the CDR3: TGTGCCAGCAGCCGCGGGGGAGAGACCCAGTACTTC.

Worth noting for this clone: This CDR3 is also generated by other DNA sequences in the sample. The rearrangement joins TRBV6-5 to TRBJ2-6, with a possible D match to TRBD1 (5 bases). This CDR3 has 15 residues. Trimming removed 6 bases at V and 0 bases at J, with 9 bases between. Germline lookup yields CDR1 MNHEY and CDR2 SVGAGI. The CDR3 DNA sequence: TGTGCCAGCAGCTACGACAGCTCTGGGGCCAACGTCCTGACTTTC. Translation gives CASSYDSSGANVLTF.

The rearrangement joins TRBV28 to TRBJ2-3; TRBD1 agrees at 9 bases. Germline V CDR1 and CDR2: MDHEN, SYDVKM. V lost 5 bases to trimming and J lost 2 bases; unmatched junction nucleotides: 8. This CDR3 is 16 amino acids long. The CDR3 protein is CASSPRDRVITDTQYF. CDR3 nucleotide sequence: TGTGCCAGCAGTCCCCGGGACAGGGTAATCACAGATACGCAGTATTTT.

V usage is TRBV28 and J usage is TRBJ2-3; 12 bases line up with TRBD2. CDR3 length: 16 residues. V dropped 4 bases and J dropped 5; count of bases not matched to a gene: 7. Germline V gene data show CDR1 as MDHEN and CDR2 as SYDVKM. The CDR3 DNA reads TGTGCCAGCAGTTCATCTAGCGGGGGGGCTTTAGATACGCAGTATTTT. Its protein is CASSSSSGGALDTQYF. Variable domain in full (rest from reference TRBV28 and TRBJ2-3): DVKVTQSSRYLVKRTGEKVFLECVQDMDHENMFWYRQDPGLGLRLIYFSYDVKMKEKGDIPEGYSVSREKKERFSLILESASTNQTSMYLCASSSSSGGALDTQYFGPGTRLTVL.

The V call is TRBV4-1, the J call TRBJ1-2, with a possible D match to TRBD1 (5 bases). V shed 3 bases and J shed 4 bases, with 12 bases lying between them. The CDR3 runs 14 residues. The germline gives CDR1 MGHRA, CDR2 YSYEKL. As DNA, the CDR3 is TGCGCCAGCAGCCATCCTGCAGGGCGCTATGGCTACACCTTC. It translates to CASSHPAGRYGYTF.

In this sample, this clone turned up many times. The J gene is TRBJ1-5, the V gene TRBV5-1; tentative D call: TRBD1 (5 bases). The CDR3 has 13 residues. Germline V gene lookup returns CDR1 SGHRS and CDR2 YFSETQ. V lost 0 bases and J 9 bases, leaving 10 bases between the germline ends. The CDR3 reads CASSLEGDRPQHF. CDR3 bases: TGCGCCAGCAGCTTGGAAGGGGATCGGCCCCAGCATTTT.

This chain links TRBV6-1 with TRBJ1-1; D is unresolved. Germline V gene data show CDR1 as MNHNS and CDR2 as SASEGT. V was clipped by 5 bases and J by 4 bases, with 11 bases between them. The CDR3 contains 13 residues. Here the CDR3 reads CASSPVYGTEAFF. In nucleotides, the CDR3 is TGTGCCAGCAGTCCCGTCTACGGCACTGAAGCTTTCTTT.

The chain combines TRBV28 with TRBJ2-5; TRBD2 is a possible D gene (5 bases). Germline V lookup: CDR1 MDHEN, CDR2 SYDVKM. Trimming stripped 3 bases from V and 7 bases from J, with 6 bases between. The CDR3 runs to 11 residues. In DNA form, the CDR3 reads TGTGCCAGCAGTTTGGGGAGGACCCAGTACTTC. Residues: CASSLGRTQYF.

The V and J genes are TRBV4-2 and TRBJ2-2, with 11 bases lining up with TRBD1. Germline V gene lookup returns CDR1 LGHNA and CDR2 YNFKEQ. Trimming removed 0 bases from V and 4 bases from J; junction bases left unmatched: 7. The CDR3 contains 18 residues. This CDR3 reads CASSQDPGGQGGTGELFF. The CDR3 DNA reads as TGTGCCAGCAGCCAAGATCCCGGGGGACAGGGGGGCACCGGGGAGCTGTTTTTT.

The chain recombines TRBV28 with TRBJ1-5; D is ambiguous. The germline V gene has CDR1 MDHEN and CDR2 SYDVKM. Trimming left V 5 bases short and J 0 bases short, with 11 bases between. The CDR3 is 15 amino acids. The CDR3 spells CASSEIPYSNQPQHF. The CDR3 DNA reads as TGTGCCAGCAGTGAGATACCATATAGCAATCAGCCCCAGCATTTT.

The DNA of the CDR3 is TGTGCCAGCTCCCCTTACGGGACTAGCGGGGGGAAGGATACGCAGTATTTT. Translated, it gives CASSPYGTSGGKDTQYF. The V gene is TRBV7-6, the J gene TRBJ2-3; TRBD2 aligns across 15 bases. In germline, CDR1 is SGHVS, CDR2 FNYEAQ. This CDR3 has 17 amino acids. The junction had 12 bases not matched to a gene; V was cut back by 8 bases and J by 6 bases. The whole variable domain, remainder taken from reference TRBV7-6 and TRBJ2-3, is GAGVSQSPRYKVTKRGQDVALRCDPISGHVSLYWYRQALGQGPEFLTYFNYEAQQDKSGLPNDRFSAERPEGSISTLTIQRTEQRDSAMYRCASSPYGTSGGKDTQYFGPGTRLTVL.

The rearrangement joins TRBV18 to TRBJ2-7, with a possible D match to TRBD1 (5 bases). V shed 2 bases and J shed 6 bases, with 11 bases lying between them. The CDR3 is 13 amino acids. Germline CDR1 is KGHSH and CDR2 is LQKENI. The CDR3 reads CASSPIVRVEQYF. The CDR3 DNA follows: TGTGCCAGCTCACCAATCGTCAGGGTCGAGCAGTACTTC.

The CDR3 region has the DNA TGTGCCAGCAGCTACCTTCCGGGACAGCTACACTTGAACACTGAAGCTTTCTTT. As protein: CASSYLPGQLHLNTEAFF. The rearrangement links TRBV7-6 to TRBJ1-1, with TRBD1 matching over 7 bases. CDR3 length: 18 amino acids. The V and J ends lost 4 bases and 0 bases, in that order; junction bases with no gene match: 14. Germline CDR1 and CDR2: SGHVS and FNYEAQ.

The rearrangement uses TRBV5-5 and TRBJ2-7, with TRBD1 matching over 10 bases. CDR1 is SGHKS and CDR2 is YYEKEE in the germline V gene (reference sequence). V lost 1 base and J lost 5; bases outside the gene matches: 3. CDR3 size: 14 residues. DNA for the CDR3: TGTGCCAGCAGCTTGTGGACAGGGGGAAACGAGCAGTACTTC. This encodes CASSLWTGGNEQYF.

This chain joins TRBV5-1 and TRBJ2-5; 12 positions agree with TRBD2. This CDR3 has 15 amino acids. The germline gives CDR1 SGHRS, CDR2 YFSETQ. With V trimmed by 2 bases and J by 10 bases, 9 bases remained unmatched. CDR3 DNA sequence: TGCGCCAGCAGCTTCTCTAGCGGGGGGGCCCAGGGCCAGTACTTC. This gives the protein CASSFSSGGAQGQYF. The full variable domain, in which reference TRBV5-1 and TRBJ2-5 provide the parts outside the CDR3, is KAGVTQTPRYLIKTRGQQVTLSCSPISGHRSVSWYQQTPGQGLQFLFEYFSETQRNKGNFPGRFSGRQFSNSRSEMNVSTLELGDSALYLCASSFSSGGAQGQYFGPGTRLLVL.

CDR3 loop: CASRSAGTGKHGYTF. The CDR3 DNA sequence: TGTGCCAGCAGATCAGCCGGGACAGGGAAACACGGCTACACCTTC. The chain joins TRBV6-5 to TRBJ1-2; 9 bases line up with TRBD1. The CDR3 contains 15 residues. Looked up from germline, CDR1 is MNHEY and CDR2 is SVGAGI. V shed 6 bases and J 8 bases; nucleotides not matched to a gene: 13.

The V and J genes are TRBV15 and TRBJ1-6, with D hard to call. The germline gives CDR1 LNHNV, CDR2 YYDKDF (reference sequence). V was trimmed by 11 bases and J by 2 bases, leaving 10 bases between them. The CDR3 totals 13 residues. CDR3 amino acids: CASTRTYNSPLHF. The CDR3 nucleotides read TGTGCCTCAACCAGGACCTATAATTCACCCCTCCACTTT.

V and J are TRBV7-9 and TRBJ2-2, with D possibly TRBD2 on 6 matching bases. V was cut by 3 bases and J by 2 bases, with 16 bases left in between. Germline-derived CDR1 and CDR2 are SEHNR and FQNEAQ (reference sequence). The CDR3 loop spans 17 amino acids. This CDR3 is CASSLGSGTFNTGELFF. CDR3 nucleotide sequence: TGTGCCAGCAGCTTGGGCTCCGGGACTTTCAACACCGGGGAGCTGTTTTTT. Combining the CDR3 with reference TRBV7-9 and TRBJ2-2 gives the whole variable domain DTGVSQNPRHKITKRGQNVTFRCDPISEHNRLYWYRQTLGQGPEFLTYFQNEAQLEKSRLLSDRFSAERPKGSFSTLEIQRTEQGDSAMYLCASSLGSGTFNTGELFFGEGSRLTVL.

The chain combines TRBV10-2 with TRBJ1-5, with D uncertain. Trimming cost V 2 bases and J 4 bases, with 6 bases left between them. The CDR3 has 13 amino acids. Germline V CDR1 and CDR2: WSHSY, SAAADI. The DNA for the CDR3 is TGCGCCAGCAGTGAGACAGATAATCAGCCCCAGCATTTT. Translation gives CASSETDNQPQHF.

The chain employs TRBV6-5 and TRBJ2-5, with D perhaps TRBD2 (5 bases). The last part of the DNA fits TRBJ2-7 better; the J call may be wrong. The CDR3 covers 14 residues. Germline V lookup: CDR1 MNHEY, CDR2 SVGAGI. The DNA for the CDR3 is TGTGCCAGCAGTCGACAACTAGAGGTTACCGAGCAGTACTTC. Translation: CASSRQLEVTEQYF.